The rows below give T cell receptor beta chains drawn from one sample of a study of T cells in Graves' hyperthyroidism and ophthalmopathy. MiXCR, run by TCRdb on the multiplex PCR reads, gives a single entry per CDR3 protein. There are about 290,000 distinct CDR3 sequences in the sample; about 14% occur only once, and 7.5% to 8% lies in the top ten. Sequencing input: blood. The receptors derive from a woman aged 25 to 45 with Graves' hyperthyroidism that later progressed to Graves' ophthalmopathy. Both conserved end residues are part of each CDR3. Fields, in order: D gene, clone size, J gene, V gene, CDR3 protein, CDR3 DNA. The D gene is left open where the match is weak. The size field is filled for only some rows; it gives once, few, many or a size class.

D gene: TRBD2; clone size: few; J gene: TRBJ2-3; V gene: TRBV6-1; CDR3 protein: CASSGTSGRYLDTQYF; CDR3 DNA: TGTGCCAGCAGTGGGACTAGCGGGAGATATTTAGATACGCAGTATTTT
D gene: .; clone size: .; J gene: TRBJ1-1; V gene: TRBV3-1; CDR3 protein: CASSQDLTEAFF; CDR3 DNA: TGTGCCAGCAGCCAAGATCTGACTGAAGCTTTCTTT
D gene: TRBD2; clone size: many; J gene: TRBJ2-1; V gene: TRBV11-3; CDR3 protein: CASSLAGTSIANEQFF; CDR3 DNA: TGTGCCAGCAGCTTGGCCGGGACTAGCATCGCCAATGAGCAGTTCTTC
D gene: .; clone size: many; J gene: TRBJ1-6; V gene: TRBV7-2; CDR3 protein: CASSLGSSYNSPLHF; CDR3 DNA: TGTGCCAGCAGCTTGGGGAGCTCCTATAATTCACCCCTCCACTTT
D gene: .; clone size: many; J gene: TRBJ1-2; V gene: TRBV6-1; CDR3 protein: CASSDQGFGYGYTF; CDR3 DNA: TGTGCCAGCAGTGATCAGGGGTTCGGCTATGGCTACACCTTC
D gene: .; clone size: few; J gene: TRBJ2-7; V gene: TRBV19; CDR3 protein: CASSMVGENYEQYF; CDR3 DNA: TGTGCCAGTAGTATGGTGGGGGAGAACTACGAGCAGTACTTC
D gene: .; clone size: many; J gene: TRBJ2-2; V gene: TRBV2; CDR3 protein: CASSERFSTGELFF; CDR3 DNA: TGTGCCAGCAGTGAGCGGTTCAGCACCGGGGAGCTGTTTTTT
D gene: TRBD1; clone size: many; J gene: TRBJ1-1; V gene: TRBV19; CDR3 protein: CASRRTGGIGVTEAFF; CDR3 DNA: TGTGCCAGTAGACGAACAGGGGGCATAGGTGTCACTGAAGCTTTCTTT
D gene: TRBD2; clone size: few; J gene: TRBJ2-2; V gene: TRBV13; CDR3 protein: CASSSINGLAGRPGELFF; CDR3 DNA: TGTGCCAGCAGCTCCATCAATGGACTAGCGGGACGTCCCGGGGAGCTGTTTTTT
D gene: .; clone size: .; J gene: TRBJ2-1; V gene: TRBV6-5; CDR3 protein: CASSYHGGSYNEQFF; CDR3 DNA: TGTGCCAGCAGTTACCATGGGGGGTCCTACAATGAGCAGTTCTTC
D gene: TRBD2; clone size: many; J gene: TRBJ2-7; V gene: TRBV20-1; CDR3 protein: CSAPPPGLAGEQYF; CDR3 DNA: TGCAGTGCTCCCCCCCCGGGACTAGCGGGCGAGCAGTACTTC
D gene: .; clone size: few; J gene: TRBJ2-1; V gene: TRBV6-2/TRBV6-3; CDR3 protein: CASSLGAEGGNEQFF; CDR3 DNA: TGTGCCAGCAGCCTCGGCGCGGAGGGGGGGAATGAGCAGTTCTTC
D gene: TRBD2; clone size: .; J gene: TRBJ2-1; V gene: TRBV7-2; CDR3 protein: CASSSLGLAGGSTYNEQFF; CDR3 DNA: TGTGCCAGCAGCTCCCTGGGACTAGCGGGAGGATCTACCTACAATGAGCAGTTCTTC
D gene: .; clone size: .; J gene: TRBJ2-2; V gene: TRBV6-2/TRBV6-3; CDR3 protein: CASSDRLHNTGELFF; CDR3 DNA: TGTGCCAGCAGTGACCGACTACATAACACCGGGGAGCTGTTTTTT
D gene: TRBD1; clone size: many; J gene: TRBJ2-6; V gene: TRBV27; CDR3 protein: CASSSGTGDSGANVLTF; CDR3 DNA: TGTGCCAGCAGTTCCGGGACAGGGGACTCTGGGGCCAACGTCCTGACTTTC
D gene: TRBD1; clone size: few; J gene: TRBJ1-1; V gene: TRBV10-2; CDR3 protein: CASSPWTGVTEAFF; CDR3 DNA: TGCGCCAGCAGCCCTTGGACAGGGGTCACTGAAGCTTTCTTT
D gene: .; clone size: many; J gene: TRBJ2-3; V gene: TRBV7-2; CDR3 protein: CASSLVPRATDTQYF; CDR3 DNA: TGTGCCAGCAGCTTAGTTCCTAGGGCCACAGATACGCAGTATTTT
D gene: .; clone size: many; J gene: TRBJ2-5; V gene: TRBV12-3/TRBV12-4; CDR3 protein: CASSGGAGWETQYF; CDR3 DNA: TGTGCCAGCAGCGGCGGTGCGGGCTGGGAGACCCAGTACTTC
D gene: .; clone size: few; J gene: TRBJ2-2; V gene: TRBV19; CDR3 protein: CASRSGAENTGELFF; CDR3 DNA: TGTGCCAGTCGATCCGGGGCGGAGAACACCGGGGAGCTGTTTTTT
D gene: .; clone size: many; J gene: TRBJ1-1; V gene: TRBV10-3; CDR3 protein: CAISESGLSTEAFF; CDR3 DNA: TGTGCCATCAGTGAATCGGGGCTATCGACTGAAGCTTTCTTT
D gene: .; clone size: .; J gene: TRBJ2-3; V gene: TRBV20-1; CDR3 protein: CSARTDYTDTQYF; CDR3 DNA: TGCAGTGCTAGGACAGACTACACAGATACGCAGTATTTT
D gene: .; clone size: many; J gene: TRBJ1-2; V gene: TRBV6-2/TRBV6-3; CDR3 protein: CASSYADRRGGYGYTF; CDR3 DNA: TGTGCCAGCAGTTACGCCGACAGGCGCGGCGGCTATGGCTACACCTTC
D gene: .; clone size: .; J gene: TRBJ1-5; V gene: TRBV4-2; CDR3 protein: CASSQATGGARGQPQHF; CDR3 DNA: TGTGCCAGCAGCCAAGCGACCGGGGGGGCGAGGGGTCAGCCCCAGCATTTT
D gene: .; clone size: once; J gene: TRBJ1-2; V gene: TRBV28; CDR3 protein: CASRIGLDGGYTF; CDR3 DNA: TGTGCCAGCAGAATAGGGCTCGACGGCGGCTACACCTTC
D gene: .; clone size: many; J gene: TRBJ1-5; V gene: TRBV20-1; CDR3 protein: CSALTGTYNSNQPQHF; CDR3 DNA: TGCAGTGCCCTTACCGGGACCTACAATAGCAATCAGCCCCAGCATTTT
D gene: TRBD1; clone size: .; J gene: TRBJ2-2; V gene: TRBV7-7; CDR3 protein: CASSSAGQDSHLDTGELFF; CDR3 DNA: TGTGCTAGCAGCTCCGCGGGACAGGACTCCCATTTGGACACCGGGGAGCTGTTTTTT
D gene: TRBD2; clone size: many; J gene: TRBJ2-7; V gene: TRBV7-2; CDR3 protein: CASLPGLAGLEQYF; CDR3 DNA: TGTGCCAGCCTTCCGGGACTAGCGGGATTAGAGCAGTACTTC
D gene: .; clone size: many; J gene: TRBJ2-3; V gene: TRBV11-2; CDR3 protein: CASSFVSGVTDTQYF; CDR3 DNA: TGTGCCAGCAGCTTTGTATCCGGCGTCACAGATACGCAGTATTTT
D gene: TRBD2; clone size: .; J gene: TRBJ2-4; V gene: TRBV6-2/TRBV6-3; CDR3 protein: CASSYEFLSSGRAGSIQYF; CDR3 DNA: TGTGCCAGCAGTTACGAATTTCTTTCTAGCGGGAGGGCCGGTAGCATTCAGTACTTC
D gene: .; clone size: many; J gene: TRBJ2-7; V gene: TRBV7-9; CDR3 protein: CASSLLDPDEQYF; CDR3 DNA: TGTGCCAGCAGCTTACTGGACCCGGACGAGCAGTACTTC
D gene: .; clone size: .; J gene: TRBJ1-2; V gene: TRBV30; CDR3 protein: CAWSVQRGVDGYTF; CDR3 DNA: TGTGCCTGGAGTGTACAGAGGGGAGTCGATGGCTACACCTTC
D gene: .; clone size: many; J gene: TRBJ1-1; V gene: TRBV5-1; CDR3 protein: CASSWTTGWTEAFF; CDR3 DNA: TGCGCCAGCAGCTGGACCACAGGGTGGACTGAAGCTTTCTTT
D gene: .; clone size: many; J gene: TRBJ1-1; V gene: TRBV12-3/TRBV12-4; CDR3 protein: CASRPLNTEAFF; CDR3 DNA: TGTGCCAGCAGGCCTCTGAACACTGAAGCTTTCTTT
D gene: .; clone size: .; J gene: TRBJ2-1; V gene: TRBV27; CDR3 protein: CASSPFGLTSNEQFF; CDR3 DNA: TGTGCCAGCAGTCCGTTCGGACTGACTTCCAATGAGCAGTTCTTC
D gene: TRBD1; clone size: many; J gene: TRBJ2-3; V gene: TRBV27; CDR3 protein: CASSPRSGTGMLNTQYF; CDR3 DNA: TGTGCCAGCAGCCCTAGGTCCGGGACAGGGATGTTAAATACGCAGTATTTT
D gene: .; clone size: many; J gene: TRBJ2-7; V gene: TRBV12-3/TRBV12-4; CDR3 protein: CASNRDPAYEQYF; CDR3 DNA: TGTGCCAGCAATAGGGACCCGGCCTACGAGCAGTACTTC
D gene: .; clone size: many; J gene: TRBJ2-7; V gene: TRBV12-3/TRBV12-4; CDR3 protein: CASSNRVEQYF; CDR3 DNA: TGTGCCAGCAGCAACAGGGTCGAGCAGTACTTC